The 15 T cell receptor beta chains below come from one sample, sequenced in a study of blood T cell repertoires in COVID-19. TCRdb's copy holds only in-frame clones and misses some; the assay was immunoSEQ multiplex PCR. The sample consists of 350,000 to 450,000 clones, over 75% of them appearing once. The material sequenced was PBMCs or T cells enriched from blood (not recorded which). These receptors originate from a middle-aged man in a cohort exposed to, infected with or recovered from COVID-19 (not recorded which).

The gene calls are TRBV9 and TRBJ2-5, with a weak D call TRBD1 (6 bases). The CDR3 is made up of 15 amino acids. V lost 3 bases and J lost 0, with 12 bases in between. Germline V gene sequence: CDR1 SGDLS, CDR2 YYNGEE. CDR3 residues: CASSEDRSHQETQYF. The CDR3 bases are TGTGCCAGCAGCGAAGACAGGTCCCACCAAGAGACCCAGTACTTC. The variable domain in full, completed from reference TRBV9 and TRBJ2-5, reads DSGVTQTPKHLITATGQRVTLRCSPRSGDLSVYWYQQSLDQGLQFLIQYYNGEERAKGNILERFSAQQFPDLHSELNLSSLELGDSALYFCASSEDRSHQETQYFGPGTRLLVL.

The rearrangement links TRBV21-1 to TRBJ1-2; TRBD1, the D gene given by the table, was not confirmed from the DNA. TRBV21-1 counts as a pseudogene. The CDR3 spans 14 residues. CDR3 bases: TGTGCCAGCAGCAAAGCTGAGGGGGCGGGTGGCTACACCTTC. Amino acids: CASSKAEGAGGYTF.

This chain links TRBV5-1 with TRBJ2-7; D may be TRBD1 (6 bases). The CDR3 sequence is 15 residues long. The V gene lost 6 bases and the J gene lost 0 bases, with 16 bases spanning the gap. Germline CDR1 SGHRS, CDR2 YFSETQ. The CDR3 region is CASTPPETGSYEQYF. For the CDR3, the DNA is TGCGCCAGCACCCCCCCTGAGACAGGCTCCTACGAGCAGTACTTC.

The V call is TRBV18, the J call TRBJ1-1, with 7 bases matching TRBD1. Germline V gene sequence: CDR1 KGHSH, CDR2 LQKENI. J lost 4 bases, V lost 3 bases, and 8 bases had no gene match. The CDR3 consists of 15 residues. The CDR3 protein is CASSPPQGDGTEAFF. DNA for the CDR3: TGTGCCAGCTCACCGCCCCAGGGGGATGGCACTGAAGCTTTCTTT.

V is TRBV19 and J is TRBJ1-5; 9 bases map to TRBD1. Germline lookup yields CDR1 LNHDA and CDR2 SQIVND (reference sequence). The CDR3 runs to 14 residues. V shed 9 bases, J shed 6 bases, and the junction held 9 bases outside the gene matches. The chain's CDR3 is CASTPGQGAQPQHF. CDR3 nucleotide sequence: TGTGCCAGCACGCCGGGACAGGGTGCTCAGCCCCAGCATTTT.

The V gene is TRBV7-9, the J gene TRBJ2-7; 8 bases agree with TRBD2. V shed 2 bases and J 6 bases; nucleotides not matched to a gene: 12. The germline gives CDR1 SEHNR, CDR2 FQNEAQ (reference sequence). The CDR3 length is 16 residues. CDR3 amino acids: CASSLLSGSVVREQYF. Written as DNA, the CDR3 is TGTGCCAGCAGCTTATTGAGCGGGAGTGTCGTCCGCGAGCAGTACTTC.

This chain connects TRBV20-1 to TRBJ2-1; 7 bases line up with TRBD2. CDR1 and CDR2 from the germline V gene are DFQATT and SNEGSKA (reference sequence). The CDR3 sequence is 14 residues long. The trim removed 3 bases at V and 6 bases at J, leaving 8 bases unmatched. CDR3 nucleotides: TGCAGTGCTAGTCGAAGCGGGACTGCCAATGAGCAGTTCTTC. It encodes CSASRSGTANEQFF.

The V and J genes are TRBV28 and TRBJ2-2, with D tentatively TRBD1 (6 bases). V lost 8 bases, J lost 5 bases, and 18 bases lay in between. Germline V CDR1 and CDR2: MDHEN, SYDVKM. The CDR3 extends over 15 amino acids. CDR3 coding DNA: TGTGCCAGCCAGGCTGCCAGGGGTAATACCGGGGAGCTGTTTTTT. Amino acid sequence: CASQAARGNTGELFF. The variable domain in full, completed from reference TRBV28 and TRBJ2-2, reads DVKVTQSSRYLVKRTGEKVFLECVQDMDHENMFWYRQDPGLGLRLIYFSYDVKMKEKGDIPEGYSVSREKKERFSLILESASTNQTSMYLCASQAARGNTGELFFGEGSRLTVL.

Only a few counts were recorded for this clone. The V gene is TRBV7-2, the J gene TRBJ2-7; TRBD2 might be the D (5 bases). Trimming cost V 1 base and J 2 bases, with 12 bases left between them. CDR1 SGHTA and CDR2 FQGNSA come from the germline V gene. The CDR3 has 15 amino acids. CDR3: CASSLDRGPAYEQYF. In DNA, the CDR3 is TGTGCCAGCAGCTTAGATCGGGGTCCCGCCTACGAGCAGTACTTC. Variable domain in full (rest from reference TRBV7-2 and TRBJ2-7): GAGVSQSPSNKVTEKGKDVELRCDPISGHTALYWYRQSLGQGLEFLIYFQGNSAPDKSGLPSDRFSAERTGGSVSTLTIQRTQQEDSAVYLCASSLDRGPAYEQYFGPGTRLTVT.

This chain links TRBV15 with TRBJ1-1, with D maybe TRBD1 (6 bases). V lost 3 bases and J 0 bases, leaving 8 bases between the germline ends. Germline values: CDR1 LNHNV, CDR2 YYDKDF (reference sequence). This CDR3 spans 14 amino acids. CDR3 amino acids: CATSRDSMNTEAFF. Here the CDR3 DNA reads TGTGCCACCAGCAGGGACAGTATGAACACTGAAGCTTTCTTT.

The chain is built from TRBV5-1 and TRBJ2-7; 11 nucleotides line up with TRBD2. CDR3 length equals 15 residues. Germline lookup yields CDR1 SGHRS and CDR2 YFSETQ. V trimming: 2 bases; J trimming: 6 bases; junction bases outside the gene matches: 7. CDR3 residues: CASSLRLAGTGEQYF. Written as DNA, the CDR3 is TGCGCCAGCAGCTTAAGACTAGCGGGAACGGGCGAGCAGTACTTC.

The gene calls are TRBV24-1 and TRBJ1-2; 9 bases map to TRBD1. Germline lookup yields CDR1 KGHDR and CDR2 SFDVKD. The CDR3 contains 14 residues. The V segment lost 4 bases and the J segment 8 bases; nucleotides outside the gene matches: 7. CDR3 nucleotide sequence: TGTGCCACCAGTGACACCGGGACAGGGCACGGCTACACCTTC. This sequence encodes CATSDTGTGHGYTF.

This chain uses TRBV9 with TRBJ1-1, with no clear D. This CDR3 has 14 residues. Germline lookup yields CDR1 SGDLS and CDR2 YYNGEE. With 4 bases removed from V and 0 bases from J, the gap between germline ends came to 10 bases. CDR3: CASSPLRVNTEAFF. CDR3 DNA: TGTGCCAGCAGCCCCCTCCGTGTGAACACTGAAGCTTTCTTT.

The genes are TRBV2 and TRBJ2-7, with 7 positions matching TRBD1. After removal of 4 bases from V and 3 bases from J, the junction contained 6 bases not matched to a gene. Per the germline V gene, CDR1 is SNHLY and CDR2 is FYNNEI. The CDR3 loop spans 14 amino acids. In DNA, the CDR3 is TGTGCCAGCAGTGCGGACAGGTTATACTACGAGCAGTACTTC. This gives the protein CASSADRLYYEQYF.

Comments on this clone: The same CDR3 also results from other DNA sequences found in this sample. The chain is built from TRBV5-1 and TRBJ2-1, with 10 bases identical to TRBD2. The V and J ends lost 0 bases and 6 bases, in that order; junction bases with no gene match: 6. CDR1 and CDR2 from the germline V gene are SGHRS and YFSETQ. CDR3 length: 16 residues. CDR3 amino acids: CASSLAGLAGANEQFF. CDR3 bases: TGCGCCAGCAGCTTGGCCGGGCTAGCGGGAGCCAATGAGCAGTTCTTC.